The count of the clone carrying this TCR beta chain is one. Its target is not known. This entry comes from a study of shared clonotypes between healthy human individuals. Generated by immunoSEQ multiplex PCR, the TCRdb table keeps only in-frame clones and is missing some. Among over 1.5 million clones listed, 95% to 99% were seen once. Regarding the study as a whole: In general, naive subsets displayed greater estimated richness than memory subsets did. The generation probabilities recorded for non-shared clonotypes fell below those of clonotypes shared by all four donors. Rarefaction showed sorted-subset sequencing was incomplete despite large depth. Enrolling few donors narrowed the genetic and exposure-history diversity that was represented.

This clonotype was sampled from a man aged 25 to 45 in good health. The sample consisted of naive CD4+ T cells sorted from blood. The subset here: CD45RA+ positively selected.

This CDR3 reads CASAAALAGSTDTQYF. The CDR3, as DNA: TGCGCCAGCGCTGCGGCACTAGCGGGGAGCACAGATACGCAGTATTTT. The J gene is TRBJ2-3, the V gene TRBV5-1; 10 nucleotides line up with TRBD2. This CDR3 comprises 16 residues. V lost 7 bases, J lost 0 bases, and 8 bases stayed unmatched. Germline assignment: CDR1 SGHRS and CDR2 YFSETQ.